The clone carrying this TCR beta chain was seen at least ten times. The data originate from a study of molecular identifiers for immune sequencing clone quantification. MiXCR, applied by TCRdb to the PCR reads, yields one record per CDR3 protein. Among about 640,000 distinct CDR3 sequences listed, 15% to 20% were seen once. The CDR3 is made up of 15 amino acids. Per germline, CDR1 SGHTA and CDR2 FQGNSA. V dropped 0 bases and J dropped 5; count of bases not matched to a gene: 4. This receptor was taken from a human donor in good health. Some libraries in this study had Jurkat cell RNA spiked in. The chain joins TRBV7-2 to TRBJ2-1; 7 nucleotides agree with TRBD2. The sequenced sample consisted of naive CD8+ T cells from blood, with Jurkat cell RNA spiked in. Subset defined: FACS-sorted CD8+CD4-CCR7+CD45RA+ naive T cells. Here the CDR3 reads CASSLAVSGDNEQFF. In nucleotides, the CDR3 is TGTGCCAGCAGCTTAGCGGTAAGCGGGGACAATGAGCAGTTCTTC.